This T cell receptor beta chain was captured by sequencing in a study of blood T cell repertoires in COVID-19 (dated by TCRdb to the early 2020s). Notes on the research overall: Collaborator samples came from the United States, Italy and Spain and covered acute and convalescent phases of COVID-19. The material from the prospective study consisted of cDNA or gDNA derived from T cells, B-cell-depleted T cells, or PBMCs. Deeply sampled blood TCRbeta repertoires from subjects exposed to, actively infected with, or recovered from COVID-19 were included in the dataset. The repertoires were released in a freely available public database intended as a resource for research on the immune response to SARS-CoV-2. The samples were drawn from two sources: the first 160 participants of the ongoing ImmuneRACE study, and 950 to 1,500 subjects contributed by 6 global collaborators. Sample metadata almost always included a de-identified subject ID, COVID-19 status, age in years and sex. Where HLA class I and class II types were available, the types were taken from metadata supplied by the sample provider, not from assay-based typing.

CDR1 and CDR2 were assigned from the germline V gene as KGHDR and SFDVKD. There are 14 amino acids in the CDR3, from cysteine to phenylalanine inclusive. The CDR3 DNA has 42 bases and is translated from base 1. Trimming at the junction amounts to 4 bases on V and 5 bases on J, and the germline ends lie 10 bases apart. TCRbeta CDR3 regions were amplified from genomic DNA using the immunoSEQ Assay, a bias-controlled multiplex PCR. In the original analysis: Nucleated cell counts per sample were estimated from amplification of reference gene primers within the assay. To quantify the absolute abundance of each unique TCRbeta CDR3 rearrangement, sequence reads were collapsed and filtered. For each sample, productive Simpson clonality was calculated as the square root of Simpson's diversity index over productive rearrangements. In its TCRdb copy, this immuneACCESS table keeps in-frame sequences only and misses some clones. Where compared with another copy, unresolved V genes explain less than half of these, and the others have no known cause. Clone size and the V and J calls come from that table; the DNA yielded D and trimming. The table for this sample lists fewer than 400,000 clones; roughly 89% of them were counted only once. Together, the top ten hold approximately 5.5% of the sample.

Participants in the prospective study were enrolled through a virtual design, were aged roughly 18 to 100 years, and lived in 24 United States geographic areas. Cohort assignment in the prospective study relied on participant-reported clinical history from a screening survey and a study questionnaire. Recovered participants in ImmuneRACE Cohort 3 were defined as having two consecutive negative NP/OP PCR tests, clearance from a healthcare professional, or resolution of symptoms. In the prospective study, mobile phlebotomists collected whole blood, serum and a nasopharyngeal or oropharyngeal swab from each participant. Over an approximately 2-month period, participants in the prospective study had the option of providing additional blood draws and questionnaires. Prospective study blood samples were shipped either frozen or at room temperature before DNA extraction. General conclusions and limits of the study: How much clinical and demographic metadata was included differed by source and by participant, and the metadata was provided uncurated.

Worth noting for this clone: Its antigen has not been determined. Per-base quality was not reported, and no clone a single base away is much larger than it. In the same sample, other DNA sequences code for this CDR3.

Sequencing was done on a sample of PBMCs or T cells enriched from blood (not recorded which). Rearrangement joined TRBV24-1 to TRBJ1-4; the D region possibly corresponds to TRBD1 (6 bases align). This receptor was taken from a man between 60 and 75 years old who had recovered from COVID-19. The sequenced DNA: TGTGCCACCAGTGACCCCGGACAGAATGAAAAACTGTTTTTT. It is translated as CATSDPGQNEKLFF.